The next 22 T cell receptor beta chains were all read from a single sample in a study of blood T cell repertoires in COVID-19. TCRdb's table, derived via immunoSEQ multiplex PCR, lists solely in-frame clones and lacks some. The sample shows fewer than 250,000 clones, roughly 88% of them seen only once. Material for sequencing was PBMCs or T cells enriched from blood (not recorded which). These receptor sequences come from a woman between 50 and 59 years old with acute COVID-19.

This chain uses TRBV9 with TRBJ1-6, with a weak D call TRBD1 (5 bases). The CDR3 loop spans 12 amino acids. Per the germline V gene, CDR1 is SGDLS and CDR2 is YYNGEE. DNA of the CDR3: TGTGTCGCGGGACGGTTCTATTCACCCCTCCACTTT. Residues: CVAGRFYSPLHF.

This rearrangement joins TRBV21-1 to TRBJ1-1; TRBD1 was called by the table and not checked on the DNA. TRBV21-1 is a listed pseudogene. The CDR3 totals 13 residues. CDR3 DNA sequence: TGTGCCAGCAGCACCAGGGACAGGGTTGAAGCTTTCTTT. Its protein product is CASSTRDRVEAFF.

In DNA form, the CDR3 reads TGTGCCACCAGCAGGAGACTAGCGGGAGCTCTAGATACGCAGTATTTT. It encodes CATSRRLAGALDTQYF. The V gene is TRBV15, the J gene TRBJ2-3, with 12 bases fitting TRBD2. Trimming removed 3 bases from V and 5 bases from J; junction bases left unmatched: 6. The CDR3 extends over 16 amino acids. Germline assignment: CDR1 LNHNV and CDR2 YYDKDF (reference sequence).

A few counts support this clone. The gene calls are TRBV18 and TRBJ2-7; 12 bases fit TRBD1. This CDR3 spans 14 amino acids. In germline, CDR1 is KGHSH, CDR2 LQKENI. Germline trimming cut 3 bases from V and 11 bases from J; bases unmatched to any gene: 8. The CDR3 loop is CASSPAGQGAGEYF. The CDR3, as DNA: TGTGCCAGCTCACCGGCGGGACAGGGGGCCGGGGAGTACTTC.

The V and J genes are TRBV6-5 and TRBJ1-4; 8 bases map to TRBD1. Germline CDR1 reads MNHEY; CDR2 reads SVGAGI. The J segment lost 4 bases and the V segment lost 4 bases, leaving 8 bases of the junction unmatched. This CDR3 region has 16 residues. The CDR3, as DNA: TGTGCCAGCAGTTCCAGGGGGCATTGGATTAATGAAAAACTGTTTTTT. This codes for CASSSRGHWINEKLFF.

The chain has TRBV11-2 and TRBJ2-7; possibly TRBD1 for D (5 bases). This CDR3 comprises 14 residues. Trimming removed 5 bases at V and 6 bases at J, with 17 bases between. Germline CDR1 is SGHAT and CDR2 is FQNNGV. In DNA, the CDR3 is TGTGCCAGCAGCCCCGCCCCAGGGTCTGGCGAGCAGTACTTC. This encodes CASSPAPGSGEQYF.

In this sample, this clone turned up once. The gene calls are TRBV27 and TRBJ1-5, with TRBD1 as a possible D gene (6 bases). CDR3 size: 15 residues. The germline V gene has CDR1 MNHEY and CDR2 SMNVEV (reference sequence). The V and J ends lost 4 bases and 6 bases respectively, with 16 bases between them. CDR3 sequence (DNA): TGTGCCAGCAGTTCGGGGCGGGCAGGGGTTCAGCCCCAGCATTTT. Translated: CASSSGRAGVQPQHF.

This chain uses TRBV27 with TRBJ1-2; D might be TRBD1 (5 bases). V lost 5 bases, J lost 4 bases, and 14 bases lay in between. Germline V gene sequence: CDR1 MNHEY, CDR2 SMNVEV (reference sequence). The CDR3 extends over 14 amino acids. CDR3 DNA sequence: TGTGCCAGCAGTACCAGACAGAGATCCTATGGCTACACCTTC. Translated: CASSTRQRSYGYTF.

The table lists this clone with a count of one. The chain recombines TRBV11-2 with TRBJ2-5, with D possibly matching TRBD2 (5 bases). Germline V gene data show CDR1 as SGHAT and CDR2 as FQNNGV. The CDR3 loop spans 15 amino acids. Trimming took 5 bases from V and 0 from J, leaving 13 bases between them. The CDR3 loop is CASSQTGLYQETQYF. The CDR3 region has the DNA TGTGCCAGCAGCCAAACTGGACTGTACCAAGAGACCCAGTACTTC. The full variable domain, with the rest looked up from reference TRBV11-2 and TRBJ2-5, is EAGVAQSPRYKIIEKRQSVAFWCNPISGHATLYWYQQILGQGPKLLIQFQNNGVVDDSQLPKDRFSAERLKGVDSTLKIQPAKLEDSAVYLCASSQTGLYQETQYFGPGTRLLVL.

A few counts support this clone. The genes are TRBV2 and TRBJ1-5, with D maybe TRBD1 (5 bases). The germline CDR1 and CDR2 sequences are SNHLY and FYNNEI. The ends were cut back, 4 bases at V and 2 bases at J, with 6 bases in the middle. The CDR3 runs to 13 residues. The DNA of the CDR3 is TGTGCCAGCAGTGTACAGGGCAATCAGCCCCAGCATTTT. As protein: CASSVQGNQPQHF.

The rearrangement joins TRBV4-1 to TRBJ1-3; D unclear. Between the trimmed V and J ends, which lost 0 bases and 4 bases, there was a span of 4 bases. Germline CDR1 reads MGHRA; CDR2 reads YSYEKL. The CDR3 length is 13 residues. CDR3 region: CASSQDKGNTIYF. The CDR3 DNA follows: TGCGCCAGCAGCCAAGATAAAGGAAACACCATATATTTT.

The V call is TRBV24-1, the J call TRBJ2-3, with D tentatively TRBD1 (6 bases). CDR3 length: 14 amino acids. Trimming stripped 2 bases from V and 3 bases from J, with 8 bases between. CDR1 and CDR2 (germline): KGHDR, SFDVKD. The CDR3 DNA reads TGTGCCACCAGTGATTACGGACAGACAGATACGCAGTATTTT. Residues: CATSDYGQTDTQYF.

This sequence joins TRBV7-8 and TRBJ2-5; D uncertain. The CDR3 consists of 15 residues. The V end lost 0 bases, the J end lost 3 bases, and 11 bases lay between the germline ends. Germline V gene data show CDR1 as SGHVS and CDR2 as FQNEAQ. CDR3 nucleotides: TGTGCCAGCAGCTTAGCGCCTGTAGATGAAGAGACCCAGTACTTC. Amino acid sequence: CASSLAPVDEETQYF.

This CDR3 is CASSPDNGQPQHF. CDR3 bases: TGTGCCAGCTCACCGGACAATGGTCAGCCCCAGCATTTT. This chain joins TRBV18 and TRBJ1-5; the D gene is possibly TRBD1 (5 bases). The CDR3 totals 13 residues. Germline-derived CDR1 and CDR2 are KGHSH and LQKENI. Trimming took off 3 bases at V and 6 bases at J, with 9 bases between the two ends.

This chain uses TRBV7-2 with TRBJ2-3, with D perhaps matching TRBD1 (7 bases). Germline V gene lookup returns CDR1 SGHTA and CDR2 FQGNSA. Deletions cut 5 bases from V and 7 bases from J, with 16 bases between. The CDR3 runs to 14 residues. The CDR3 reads CASSPGGLMYTQYF. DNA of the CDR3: TGTGCCAGCAGCCCAGGGGGGTTAATGTATACGCAGTATTTT.

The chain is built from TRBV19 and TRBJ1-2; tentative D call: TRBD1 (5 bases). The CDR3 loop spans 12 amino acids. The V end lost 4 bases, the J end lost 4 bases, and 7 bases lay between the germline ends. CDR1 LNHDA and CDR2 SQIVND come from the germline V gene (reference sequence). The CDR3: CASSTDSYGYTF. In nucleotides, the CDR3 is TGTGCCAGTAGTACCGACAGCTATGGCTACACCTTC.

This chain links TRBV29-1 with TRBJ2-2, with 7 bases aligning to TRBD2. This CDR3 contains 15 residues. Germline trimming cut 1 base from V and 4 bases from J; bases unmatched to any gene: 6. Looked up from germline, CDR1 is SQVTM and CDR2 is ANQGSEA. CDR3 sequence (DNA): TGCAGCGTTGAAGCGGGAGGTACGGGCACCGGGGAGCTGTTTTTT. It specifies CSVEAGGTGTGELFF.

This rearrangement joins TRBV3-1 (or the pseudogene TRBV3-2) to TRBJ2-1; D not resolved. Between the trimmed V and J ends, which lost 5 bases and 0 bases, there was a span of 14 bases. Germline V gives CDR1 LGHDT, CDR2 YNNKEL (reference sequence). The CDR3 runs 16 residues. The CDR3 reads CASSKSGVLSYNEQFF. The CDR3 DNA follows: TGTGCCAGCAGCAAATCAGGCGTTCTCTCCTACAATGAGCAGTTCTTC.

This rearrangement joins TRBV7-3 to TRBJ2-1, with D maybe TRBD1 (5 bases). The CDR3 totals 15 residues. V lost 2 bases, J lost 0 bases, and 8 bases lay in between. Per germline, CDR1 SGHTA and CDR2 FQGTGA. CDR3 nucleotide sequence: TGTGCCAGCAGCTTAGGGGCTAGCTCCTACAATGAGCAGTTCTTC. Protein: CASSLGASSYNEQFF.

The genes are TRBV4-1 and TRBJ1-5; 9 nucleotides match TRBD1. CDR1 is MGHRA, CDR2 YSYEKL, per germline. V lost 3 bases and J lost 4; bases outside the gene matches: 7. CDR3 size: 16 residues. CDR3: CASSHPGTGSNQPQHF. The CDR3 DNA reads TGCGCCAGCAGCCACCCCGGGACAGGGTCAAATCAGCCCCAGCATTTT.

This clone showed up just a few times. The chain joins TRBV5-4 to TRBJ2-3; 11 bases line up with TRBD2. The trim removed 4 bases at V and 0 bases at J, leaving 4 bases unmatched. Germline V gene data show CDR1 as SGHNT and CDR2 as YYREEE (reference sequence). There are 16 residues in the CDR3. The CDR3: CASSVRTSGSTDTQYF. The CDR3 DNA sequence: TGTGCCAGCAGCGTGAGGACTAGCGGGAGCACAGATACGCAGTATTTT.

CDR3 in amino acids: CASSRLAGTYNEQFF. The DNA of the CDR3 is TGCGCCAGCAGCAGATTAGCGGGTACCTACAATGAGCAGTTCTTC. The V call is TRBV5-1, the J call TRBJ2-1; 7 bases fit TRBD2. Germline trimming cut 4 bases from V and 2 bases from J; bases unmatched to any gene: 6. Germline CDR1 SGHRS, CDR2 YFSETQ. There are 15 residues in the CDR3. Variable domain in full (rest from reference TRBV5-1 and TRBJ2-1): KAGVTQTPRYLIKTRGQQVTLSCSPISGHRSVSWYQQTPGQGLQFLFEYFSETQRNKGNFPGRFSGRQFSNSRSEMNVSTLELGDSALYLCASSRLAGTYNEQFFGPGTRLTVL.